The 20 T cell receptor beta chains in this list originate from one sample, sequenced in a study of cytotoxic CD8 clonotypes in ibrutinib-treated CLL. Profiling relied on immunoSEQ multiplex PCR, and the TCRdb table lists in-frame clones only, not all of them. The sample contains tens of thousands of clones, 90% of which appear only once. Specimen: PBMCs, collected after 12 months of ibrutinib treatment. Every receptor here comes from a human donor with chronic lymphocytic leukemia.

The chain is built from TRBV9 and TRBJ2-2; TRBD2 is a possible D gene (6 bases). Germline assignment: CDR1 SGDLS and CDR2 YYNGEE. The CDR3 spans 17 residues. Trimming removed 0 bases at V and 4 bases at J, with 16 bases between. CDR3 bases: TGTGCCAGCAGCGTAGATTTCGGGGGAGTGGGCACCGGGGAGCTGTTTTTT. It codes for CASSVDFGGVGTGELFF.

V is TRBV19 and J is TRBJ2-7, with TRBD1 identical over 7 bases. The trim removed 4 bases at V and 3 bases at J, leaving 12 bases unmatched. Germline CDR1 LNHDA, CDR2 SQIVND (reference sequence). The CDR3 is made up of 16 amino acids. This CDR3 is CASSTYPRTGGYEQYF. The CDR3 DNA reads TGTGCCAGTAGTACTTACCCTCGGACAGGAGGCTACGAGCAGTACTTC.

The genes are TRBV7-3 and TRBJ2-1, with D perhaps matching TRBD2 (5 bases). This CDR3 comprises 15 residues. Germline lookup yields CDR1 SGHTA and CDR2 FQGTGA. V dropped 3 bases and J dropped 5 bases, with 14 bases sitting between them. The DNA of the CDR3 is TGTGCCAGCAGCTTCTCAGGACTGGGAGACAATGAGCAGTTCTTC. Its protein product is CASSFSGLGDNEQFF.

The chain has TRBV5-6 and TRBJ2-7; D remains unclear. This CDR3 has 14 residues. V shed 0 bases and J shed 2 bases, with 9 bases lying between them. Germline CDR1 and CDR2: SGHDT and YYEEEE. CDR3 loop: CASSLGGSTYEQYF. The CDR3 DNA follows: TGTGCCAGCAGCTTGGGGGGATCGACCTACGAGCAGTACTTC.

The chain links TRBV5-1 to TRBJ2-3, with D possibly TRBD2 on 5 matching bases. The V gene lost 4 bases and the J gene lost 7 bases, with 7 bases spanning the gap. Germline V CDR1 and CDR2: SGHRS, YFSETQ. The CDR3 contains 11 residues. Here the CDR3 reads CASSPGYTQYF. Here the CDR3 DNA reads TGCGCCAGCAGCCCGGGGTATACGCAGTATTTT.

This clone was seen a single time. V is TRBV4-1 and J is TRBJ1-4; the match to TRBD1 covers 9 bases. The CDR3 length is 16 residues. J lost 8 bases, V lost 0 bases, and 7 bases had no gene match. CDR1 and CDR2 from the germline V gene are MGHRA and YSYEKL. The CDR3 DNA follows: TGCGCCAGCAGCCAAGAGCGGGGACAGGGATGGGAAAAACTGTTTTTT. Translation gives CASSQERGQGWEKLFF.

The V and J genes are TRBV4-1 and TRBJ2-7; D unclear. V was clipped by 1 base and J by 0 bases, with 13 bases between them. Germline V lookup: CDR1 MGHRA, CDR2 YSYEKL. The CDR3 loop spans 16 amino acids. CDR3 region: CASSQVVRISSYEQYF. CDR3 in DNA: TGCGCCAGCAGCCAAGTGGTCAGGATCAGCTCCTACGAGCAGTACTTC.

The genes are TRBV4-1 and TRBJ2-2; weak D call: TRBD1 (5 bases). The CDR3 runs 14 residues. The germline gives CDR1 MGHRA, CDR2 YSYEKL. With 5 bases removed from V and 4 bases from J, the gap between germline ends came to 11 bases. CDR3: CASSVLGATGELFF. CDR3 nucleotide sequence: TGCGCCAGCAGCGTACTTGGGGCCACCGGGGAGCTGTTTTTT.

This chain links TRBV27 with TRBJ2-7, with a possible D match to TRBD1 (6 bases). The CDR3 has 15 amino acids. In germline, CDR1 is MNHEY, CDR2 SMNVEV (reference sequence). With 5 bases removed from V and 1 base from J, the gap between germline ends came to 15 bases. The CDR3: CASSLAEGDSYEQYF. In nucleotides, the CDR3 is TGTGCCAGCAGTCTCGCCGAGGGGGATTCCTACGAGCAGTACTTC.

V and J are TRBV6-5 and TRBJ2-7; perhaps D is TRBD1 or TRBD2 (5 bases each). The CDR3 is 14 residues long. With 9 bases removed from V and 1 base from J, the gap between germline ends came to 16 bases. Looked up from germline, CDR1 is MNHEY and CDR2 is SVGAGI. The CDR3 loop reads CASGRQLRSYEQYF. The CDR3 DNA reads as TGTGCCAGTGGGAGACAGTTAAGATCCTACGAGCAGTACTTC.

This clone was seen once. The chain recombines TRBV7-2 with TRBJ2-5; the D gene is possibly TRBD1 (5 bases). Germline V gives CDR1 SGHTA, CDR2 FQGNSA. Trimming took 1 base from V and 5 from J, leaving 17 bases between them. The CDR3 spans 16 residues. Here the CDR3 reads CASSLEHQGDRETQYF. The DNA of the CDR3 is TGTGCCAGCAGCTTAGAGCACCAGGGCGACCGGGAGACCCAGTACTTC.

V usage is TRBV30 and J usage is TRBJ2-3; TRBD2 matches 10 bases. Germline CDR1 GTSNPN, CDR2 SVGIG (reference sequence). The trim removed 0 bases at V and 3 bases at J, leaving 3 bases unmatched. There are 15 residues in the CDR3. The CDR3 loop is CAWSVGTSVTDTQYF. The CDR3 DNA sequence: TGTGCCTGGAGTGTTGGGACTAGCGTTACAGATACGCAGTATTTT.

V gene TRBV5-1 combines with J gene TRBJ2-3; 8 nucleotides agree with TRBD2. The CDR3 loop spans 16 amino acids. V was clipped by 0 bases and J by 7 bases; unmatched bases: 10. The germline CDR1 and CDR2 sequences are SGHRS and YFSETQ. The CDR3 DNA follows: TGCGCCAGCAGCTTGGCCGGAAGCGGGAGCTCATATACGCAGTATTTT. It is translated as CASSLAGSGSSYTQYF.

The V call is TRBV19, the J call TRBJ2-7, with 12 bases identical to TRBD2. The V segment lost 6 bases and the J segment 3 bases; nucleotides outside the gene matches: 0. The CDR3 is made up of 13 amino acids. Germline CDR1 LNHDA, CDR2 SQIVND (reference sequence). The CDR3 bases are TGTGCCAGTAGGACTAGCGGGAGCTACGAGCAGTACTTC. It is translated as CASRTSGSYEQYF.

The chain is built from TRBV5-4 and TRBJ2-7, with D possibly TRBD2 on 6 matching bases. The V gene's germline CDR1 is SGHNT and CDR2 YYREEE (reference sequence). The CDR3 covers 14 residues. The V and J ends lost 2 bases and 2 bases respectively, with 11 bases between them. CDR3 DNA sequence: TGTGCCAGCAGCTTCACGGGAGCGACCTACGAGCAGTACTTC. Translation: CASSFTGATYEQYF.

The CDR3 DNA reads TGTGCCAGTAGTTTTCTTGGGTCCGGTAATGAAAAACTGTTTTTT. Amino acids: CASSFLGSGNEKLFF. This chain joins TRBV19 and TRBJ1-4; D not resolved. The CDR3 covers 15 residues. Germline CDR1 and CDR2: LNHDA and SQIVND (reference sequence). V dropped 5 bases and J dropped 4 bases, with 14 bases sitting between them.

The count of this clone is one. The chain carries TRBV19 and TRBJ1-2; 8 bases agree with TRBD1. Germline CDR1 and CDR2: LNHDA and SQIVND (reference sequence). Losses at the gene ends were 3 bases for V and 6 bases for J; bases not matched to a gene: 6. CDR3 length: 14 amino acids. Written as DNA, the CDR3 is TGTGCCAGTAGTATGTCCAGGGGGCGGGATGGCTACACCTTC. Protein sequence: CASSMSRGRDGYTF.

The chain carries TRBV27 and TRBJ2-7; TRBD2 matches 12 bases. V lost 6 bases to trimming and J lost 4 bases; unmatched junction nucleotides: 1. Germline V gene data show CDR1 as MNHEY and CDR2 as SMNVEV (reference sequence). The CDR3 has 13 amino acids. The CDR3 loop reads CASRTSGGYEQYF. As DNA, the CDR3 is TGTGCCAGCAGGACTAGCGGGGGATACGAGCAGTACTTC.

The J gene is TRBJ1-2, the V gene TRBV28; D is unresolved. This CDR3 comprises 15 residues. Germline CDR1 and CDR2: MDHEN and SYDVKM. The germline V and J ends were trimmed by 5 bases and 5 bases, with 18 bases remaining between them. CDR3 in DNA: TGTGCCAGCAGTATAGCGAGGGTGGGTTCGTATGGCTACACCTTC. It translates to CASSIARVGSYGYTF.

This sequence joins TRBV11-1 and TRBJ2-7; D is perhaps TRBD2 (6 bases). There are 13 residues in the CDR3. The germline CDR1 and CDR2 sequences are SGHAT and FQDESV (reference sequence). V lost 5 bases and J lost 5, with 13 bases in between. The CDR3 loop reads CASSTRGGNEQYF. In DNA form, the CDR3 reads TGTGCCAGCAGCACCCGGGGCGGGAACGAGCAGTACTTC.